These T cell receptor beta chains were read from a single sample in a study of blood T cells in healthy people across ages. TCRdb analysed the 5' RACE reads with MiXCR anew, one entry per CDR3 protein. Counted here are over 1,500,000 distinct CDR3 sequences, 49% occurring once; the ten biggest clones make up 2.1%. The sample comprised blood. The receptors here all came from a woman between 40 and 55 years old in good health. CDR3s include the opening cysteine and the closing phenylalanine or tryptophan. Each record gives: J gene, V gene, CDR3 protein.

J: TRBJ2-5
V: TRBV14
CDR3: CASSYRTSLNEQYF

J: TRBJ1-2
V: TRBV20-1
CDR3: CSARSRPPEERYGYTF

J: TRBJ1-1
V: TRBV6-6
CDR3: CASSYLQMNTEAFF

J: TRBJ2-5
V: TRBV21-1
CDR3: CASPWDRANEETQYF

J: TRBJ1-2
V: TRBV27
CDR3: CASSLSSSSGYTF

J: TRBJ2-7
V: TRBV12-3/TRBV12-4
CDR3: CASTPGMGLSYEQYF

J: TRBJ2-7
V: TRBV20-1
CDR3: CSARDFVHEQYF

J: TRBJ2-5
V: TRBV4-1
CDR3: CASSQEGGSLVGETQYF

J: TRBJ1-1
V: TRBV20-1
CDR3: CSARQRESEAFF

J: TRBJ1-2
V: TRBV4-1
CDR3: CASSQEIPSEEYGYTF

J: TRBJ1-5
V: TRBV2
CDR3: CASSEGTFTNQPQHF

J: TRBJ1-4
V: TRBV20-1
CDR3: CSASRRGPRNEKLFF

J: TRBJ2-7
V: TRBV21-1
CDR3: CASTGQGPNKYF

J: TRBJ2-7
V: TRBV6-2/TRBV6-3
CDR3: CASSRTGGSYEQYF

J: TRBJ1-1
V: TRBV29-1
CDR3: CSGGRGALVTEAFF

J: TRBJ1-2
V: TRBV5-1
CDR3: CASSNQPGNYGYTF

J: TRBJ1-2
V: TRBV4-3
CDR3: CASSPRHDRVEGCDYTF

J: TRBJ2-5
V: TRBV11-2
CDR3: CASSLVADQETQYF

J: TRBJ2-7
V: TRBV9
CDR3: CASSLTGTGLYEQYF

J: TRBJ2-1
V: TRBV6-1
CDR3: CASSERGGFNEQFF

J: TRBJ2-3
V: TRBV11-1
CDR3: CASSVGVSRDTQYF

J: TRBJ1-2
V: TRBV11-2
CDR3: CASSLDLRIYGYTF

J: TRBJ2-5
V: TRBV20-1
CDR3: CSARSPRIQETQYF